The rows below give T cell receptor beta chains drawn from one sample of a study of blood T cell repertoires in COVID-19. Assay: immunoSEQ multiplex PCR; the TCRdb copy retains only in-frame clones and omits some. Here the sample spans approximately 470,000 clones, approximately 83% being singletons. The sequencing sample was made of peripheral blood. The receptor set was obtained from a human donor in a cohort sampled during active COVID-19. The CDR3 runs from the conserved cysteine through the conserved F or W. Each record gives: V gene, J gene, clone size, D gene, CDR3 DNA, CDR3 protein. A D gene is named only where the DNA matches it firmly. Expanded clones get a size class; other rows say once, few or many, or leave the size out.

V gene: TRBV19; J gene: TRBJ1-5; clone size: NA; D gene: NA; CDR3 DNA: TGTGCCAGTACGACCTTTCGTCTGGGGGAGGGGAATCAGCCCCAGCATTTT; CDR3 protein: CASTTFRLGEGNQPQHF
V gene: TRBV5-1; J gene: TRBJ2-1; clone size: NA; D gene: TRBD2; CDR3 DNA: TGCGCCAGCAGCTTGGACCTAGCGGCCTACAATGAGCAGTTCTTC; CDR3 protein: CASSLDLAAYNEQFF
V gene: TRBV7-2; J gene: TRBJ1-6; clone size: NA; D gene: NA; CDR3 DNA: TGTGCCAGCAGCTTAGGAGGGGGGGGATCACCCCTCCACTTT; CDR3 protein: CASSLGGGGSPLHF
V gene: TRBV30; J gene: TRBJ2-7; clone size: NA; D gene: NA; CDR3 DNA: TGTGCCTGGGGGGGAGACTACGAGCAGTACTTC; CDR3 protein: CAWGGDYEQYF
V gene: TRBV7-2; J gene: TRBJ2-5; clone size: NA; D gene: TRBD2; CDR3 DNA: TGTGCCAGCAGCTTACCCAGGGGTAGCGGGACACAAGAGACCCAGTACTTC; CDR3 protein: CASSLPRGSGTQETQYF
V gene: TRBV10-3; J gene: TRBJ2-2; clone size: few; D gene: NA; CDR3 DNA: TGTGCCATCACCCGACAGTCGAACACCGGGGAGCTGTTTTTT; CDR3 protein: CAITRQSNTGELFF
V gene: TRBV6-5; J gene: TRBJ2-7; clone size: NA; D gene: TRBD1; CDR3 DNA: TGTGCCAGCAGTTACTTATTCCAGGGGGCTCCCTACGAGCAGTACTTC; CDR3 protein: CASSYLFQGAPYEQYF
V gene: TRBV7-8; J gene: TRBJ2-2; clone size: NA; D gene: NA; CDR3 DNA: TGTGCCAGCAGCTTATCGGGAGCGGGTTCGAACACCGGGGAGCTGTTTTTT; CDR3 protein: CASSLSGAGSNTGELFF
V gene: TRBV6-5; J gene: TRBJ2-7; clone size: NA; D gene: TRBD1; CDR3 DNA: TGTGCCAGCAGAACAGGGGGTACGAACGAGCAGTACTTC; CDR3 protein: CASRTGGTNEQYF
V gene: TRBV9; J gene: TRBJ1-2; clone size: NA; D gene: TRBD1; CDR3 DNA: TGTGCCAGCAGCGTGGGTGACAGGGGCACCTATGGCTACACCTTC; CDR3 protein: CASSVGDRGTYGYTF
V gene: TRBV7-2; J gene: TRBJ2-5; clone size: NA; D gene: NA; CDR3 DNA: TGTGCCAGCAGCTTAATAGGGGTGGAGACCCAGTACTTC; CDR3 protein: CASSLIGVETQYF
V gene: TRBV19; J gene: TRBJ2-5; clone size: NA; D gene: TRBD1; CDR3 DNA: TGTGCCAGTACCCGCGGACAGGGATACCAAGAGACCCAGTACTTC; CDR3 protein: CASTRGQGYQETQYF
V gene: TRBV29-1; J gene: TRBJ1-1; clone size: NA; D gene: TRBD1; CDR3 DNA: TGCAGCGTTGACGGGGGAAGGCAGGGGGTGAACACTGAAGCTTTCTTT; CDR3 protein: CSVDGGRQGVNTEAFF
V gene: TRBV12-3/TRBV12-4; J gene: TRBJ1-2; clone size: NA; D gene: TRBD1; CDR3 DNA: TGTGCCAGCAGCCAAGACAGGGACTATGGCTACACCTTC; CDR3 protein: CASSQDRDYGYTF
V gene: TRBV18; J gene: TRBJ2-1; clone size: NA; D gene: TRBD1; CDR3 DNA: TGTGCCAGCTCACCAGGACAGGGGTCTTCCTACAATGAGCAGTTCTTC; CDR3 protein: CASSPGQGSSYNEQFF
V gene: TRBV11-1; J gene: TRBJ2-7; clone size: many; D gene: NA; CDR3 DNA: TGTGCCAGCAGCTTCACTGAAACCTCCTACGAGCAGTACTTC; CDR3 protein: CASSFTETSYEQYF